Listed below are T cell receptor beta chains from one sample, sequenced in a study of blood T cell repertoires in COVID-19. Assay: immunoSEQ multiplex PCR; the TCRdb copy retains only in-frame clones and omits some. This sample yields around 140,000 clones, of which 84% are seen a single time; approximately 8.9% belongs to the top ten. The sample consisted of peripheral blood. These receptors all stem from a man younger than 40 with COVID-19, enrolled during active disease. Each CDR3 is given without its conserved first and last residue.

V gene: TRBV5-5; J gene: TRBJ2-1; CDR3 protein: ASSLAAIGGTSSYNEQF
V gene: TRBV10-3; J gene: TRBJ1-2; CDR3 protein: AITSGTGTNYGYT
V gene: TRBV3-1/TRBV3-2; J gene: TRBJ1-5; CDR3 protein: ASSQGSGQGEQPQH
V gene: TRBV7-9; J gene: TRBJ1-5; CDR3 protein: ASSVGGPNQPQH
V gene: TRBV1; J gene: TRBJ2-7; CDR3 protein: TSSRGRSYEQY
V gene: TRBV19; J gene: TRBJ2-1; CDR3 protein: ASSRAVTSYNEQF
V gene: TRBV12-5; J gene: TRBJ1-2; CDR3 protein: ASGFSGHGYT
V gene: TRBV4-1; J gene: TRBJ2-1; CDR3 protein: ASSQGVLFRGIHNEQF
V gene: TRBV4-1; J gene: TRBJ1-2; CDR3 protein: ASSQLGQGVGGYT
V gene: TRBV3-1/TRBV3-2; J gene: TRBJ2-1; CDR3 protein: ASSHSGRDGEQF
V gene: TRBV5-5; J gene: TRBJ2-2; CDR3 protein: ASKRQGNNANTGELF
V gene: TRBV18; J gene: TRBJ1-6; CDR3 protein: ASSPPTTGVNSPLH
V gene: TRBV10-1; J gene: TRBJ2-2; CDR3 protein: ASSAGGTGELF
V gene: TRBV11-2; J gene: TRBJ2-5; CDR3 protein: ASSLGAAGGAETQY
V gene: TRBV2; J gene: TRBJ2-7; CDR3 protein: ASSGLAGAEQY
V gene: TRBV10-3; J gene: TRBJ2-1; CDR3 protein: AISESSGRLDEQF